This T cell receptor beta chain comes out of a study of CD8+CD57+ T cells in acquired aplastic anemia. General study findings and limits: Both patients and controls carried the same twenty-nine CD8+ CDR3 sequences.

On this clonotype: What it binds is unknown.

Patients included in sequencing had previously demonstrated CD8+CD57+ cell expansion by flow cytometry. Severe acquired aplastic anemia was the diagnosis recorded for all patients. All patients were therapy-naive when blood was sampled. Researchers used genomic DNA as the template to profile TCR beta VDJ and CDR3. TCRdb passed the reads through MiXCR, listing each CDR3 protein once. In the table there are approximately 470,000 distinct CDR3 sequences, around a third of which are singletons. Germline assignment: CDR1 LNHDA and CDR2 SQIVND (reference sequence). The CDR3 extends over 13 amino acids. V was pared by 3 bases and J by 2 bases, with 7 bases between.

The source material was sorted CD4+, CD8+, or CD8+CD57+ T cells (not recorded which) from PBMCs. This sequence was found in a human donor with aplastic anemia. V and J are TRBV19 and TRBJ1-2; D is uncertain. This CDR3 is CASSMGENYGYTF. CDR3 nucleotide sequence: TGTGCCAGTAGTATGGGAGAGAACTATGGCTACACCTTC.